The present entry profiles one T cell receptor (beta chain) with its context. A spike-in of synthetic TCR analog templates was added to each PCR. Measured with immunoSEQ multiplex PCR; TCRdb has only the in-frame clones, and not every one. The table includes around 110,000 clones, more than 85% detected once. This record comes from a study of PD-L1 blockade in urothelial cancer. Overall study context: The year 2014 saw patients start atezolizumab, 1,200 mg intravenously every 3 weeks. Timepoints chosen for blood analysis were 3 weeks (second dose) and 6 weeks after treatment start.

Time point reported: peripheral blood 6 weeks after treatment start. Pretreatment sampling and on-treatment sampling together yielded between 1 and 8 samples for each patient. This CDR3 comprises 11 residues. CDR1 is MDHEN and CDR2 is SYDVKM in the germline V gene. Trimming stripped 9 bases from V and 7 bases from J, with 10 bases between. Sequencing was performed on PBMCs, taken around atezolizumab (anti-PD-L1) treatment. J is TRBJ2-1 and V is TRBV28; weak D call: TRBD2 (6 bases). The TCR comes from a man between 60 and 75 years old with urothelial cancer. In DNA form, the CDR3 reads TGTGCCAGTGGGACTCGGAATGAGCAGTTCTTC. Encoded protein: CASGTRNEQFF.